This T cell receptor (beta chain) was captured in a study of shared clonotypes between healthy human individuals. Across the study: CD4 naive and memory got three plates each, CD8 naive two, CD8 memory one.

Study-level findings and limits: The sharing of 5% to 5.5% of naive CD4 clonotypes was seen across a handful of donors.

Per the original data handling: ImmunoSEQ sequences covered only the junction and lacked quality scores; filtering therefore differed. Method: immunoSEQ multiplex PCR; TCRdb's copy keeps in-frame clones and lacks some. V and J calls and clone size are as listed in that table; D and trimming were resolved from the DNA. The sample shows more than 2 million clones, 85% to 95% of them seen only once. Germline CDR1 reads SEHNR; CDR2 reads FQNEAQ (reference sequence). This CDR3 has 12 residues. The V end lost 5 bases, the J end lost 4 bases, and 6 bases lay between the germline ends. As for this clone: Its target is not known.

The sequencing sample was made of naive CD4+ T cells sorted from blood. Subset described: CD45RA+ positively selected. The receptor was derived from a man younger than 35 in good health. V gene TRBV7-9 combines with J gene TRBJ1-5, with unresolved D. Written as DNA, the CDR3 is TGTGCCAGCAGCATGGGAAATCAGCCCCAGCATTTT. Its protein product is CASSMGNQPQHF.